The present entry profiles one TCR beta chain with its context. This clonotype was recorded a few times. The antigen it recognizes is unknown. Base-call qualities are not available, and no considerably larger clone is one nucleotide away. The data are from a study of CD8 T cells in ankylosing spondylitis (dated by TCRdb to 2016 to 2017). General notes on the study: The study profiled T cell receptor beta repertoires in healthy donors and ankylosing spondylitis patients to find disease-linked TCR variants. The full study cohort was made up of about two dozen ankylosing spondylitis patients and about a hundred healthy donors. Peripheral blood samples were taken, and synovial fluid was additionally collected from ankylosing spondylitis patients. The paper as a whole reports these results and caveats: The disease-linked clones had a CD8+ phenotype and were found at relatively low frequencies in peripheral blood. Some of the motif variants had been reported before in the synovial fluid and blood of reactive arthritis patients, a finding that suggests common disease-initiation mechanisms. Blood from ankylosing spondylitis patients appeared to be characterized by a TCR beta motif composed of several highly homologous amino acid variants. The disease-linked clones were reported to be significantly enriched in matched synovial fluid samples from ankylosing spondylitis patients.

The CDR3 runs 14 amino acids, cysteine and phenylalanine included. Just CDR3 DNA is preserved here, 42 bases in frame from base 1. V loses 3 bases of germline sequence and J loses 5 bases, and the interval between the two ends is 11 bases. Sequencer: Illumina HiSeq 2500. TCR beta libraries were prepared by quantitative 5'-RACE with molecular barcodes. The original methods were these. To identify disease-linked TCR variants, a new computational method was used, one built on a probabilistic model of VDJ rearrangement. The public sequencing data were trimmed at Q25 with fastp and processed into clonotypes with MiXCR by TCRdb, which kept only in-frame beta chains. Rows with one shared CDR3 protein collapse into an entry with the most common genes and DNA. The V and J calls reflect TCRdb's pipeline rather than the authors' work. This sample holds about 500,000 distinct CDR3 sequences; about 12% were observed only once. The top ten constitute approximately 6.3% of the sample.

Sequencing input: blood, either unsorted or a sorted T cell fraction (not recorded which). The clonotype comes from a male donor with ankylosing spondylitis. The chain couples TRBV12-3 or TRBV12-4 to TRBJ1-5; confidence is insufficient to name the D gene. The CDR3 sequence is CASSLVRTDQPQHF. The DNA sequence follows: TGTGCCAGCAGTTTGGTACGGACCGATCAGCCCCAGCATTTT.